A selection of T cell receptor beta chains follows, all from one sample in a study of T cell changes during pregnancy in multiple sclerosis. The method was immunoSEQ multiplex PCR; TCRdb's version includes in-frame clones alone and lacks a portion of them. Here the sample spans tens of thousands of clones, 85% to 95% being singletons. The material was peripheral blood, obtained in the third trimester of pregnancy. Receptors were obtained from a female donor with multiple sclerosis, enrolled in a pregnancy study. Each CDR3 is given with its conserved first and last residue. The D gene is left open where the match is weak. Some rows mark clone size as missing; the rest say once, few, many or name a class of expanded clone.

clone_size	v_call	d_call	j_call	cdr3_nt	cdr3_aa
NA	TRBV4-2	NA	TRBJ2-7	TGTGCCAGCAGCCGGGGTGCGGGGAGCTCCTACGAGCAGTACTTC	CASSRGAGSSYEQYF
NA	TRBV15	NA	TRBJ1-1	TGTGCCACCAGCAGAGATCGGGGACTAGGGGCGAGGGACACTGAAGCTTTCTTT	CATSRDRGLGARDTEAFF
NA	TRBV6-5	NA	TRBJ2-7	TGTGCCAGCAGTTACAGGACAGCCTACGAGCAGTACTTC	CASSYRTAYEQYF
NA	TRBV7-9	TRBD1	TRBJ2-7	TGTGCCAGCAGCCAAAGGACAGGGAGCCCGACCTACGAGCAGTACTTC	CASSQRTGSPTYEQYF
NA	TRBV4-2	TRBD2	TRBJ2-2	TGTGCCAGCAGCCCTAGGGAGGGATCGAACACCGGGGAGCTGTTTTTT	CASSPREGSNTGELFF
once	TRBV9	TRBD1	TRBJ2-2	TGTGCCAGCAGCGAGGGGGCTGGGGAGCTGTTTTTT	CASSEGAGELFF
NA	TRBV7-9	TRBD2	TRBJ2-5	TGTGCCAGCAGCAAACGACTAGCGGGTTTCCAAGAGACCCAGTACTTC	CASSKRLAGFQETQYF
NA	TRBV28	NA	TRBJ1-4	TGTGCCAGCAGTTTAACGGACAGTTACGATGAAAAACTGTTTTTT	CASSLTDSYDEKLFF
NA	TRBV27	NA	TRBJ1-2	TGTGCCAGCAGTTTTGAAGGGGAATACGGCTACACCTTC	CASSFEGEYGYTF
once	TRBV19	TRBD1	TRBJ1-1	TGTGCCAGTATCTCGGACAGGCGTAACACTGAAGCTTTCTTT	CASISDRRNTEAFF
NA	TRBV10-3	TRBD1	TRBJ1-5	TGTGCCATCAAACCGGGACAGGGTAGCAATCAGCCCCAGCATTTT	CAIKPGQGSNQPQHF
NA	TRBV6-5	TRBD2	TRBJ2-3	TGTGCCGTCGCCTCTAGCGGGGACTTAACAGATACGCAGTATTTT	CAVASSGDLTDTQYF
NA	TRBV27	NA	TRBJ2-1	TGTGCCAGCAGTTCCCGACAGGCTAGCTACAATGAGCAGTTCTTC	CASSSRQASYNEQFF
NA	TRBV7-8	NA	TRBJ1-5	TGTGCCAGCAGCTTAGGCGCGTCCGAGGCCCAGCATTTT	CASSLGASEAQHF
NA	TRBV9	NA	TRBJ1-5	TGTGCCAGCAGCCGGGGGGGGAGCAATCAGCCCCAGCATTTT	CASSRGGSNQPQHF
NA	TRBV5-1	NA	TRBJ2-5	TGCGCCAGCAGCTTGGCCAAGTTGTCAGGGCGAGAGACCCAGTACTTC	CASSLAKLSGRETQYF
NA	TRBV2	NA	TRBJ1-6	TGTGCCAGCAGTGTGTCGCGGGCCCTCCACTTT	CASSVSRALHF
NA	TRBV5-1	NA	TRBJ2-1	TGCGCCAGCAGGGAGGGACCCCTCTCCTACAATGAGCAGTTCTTC	CASREGPLSYNEQFF
NA	TRBV6-6	NA	TRBJ1-2	TGTGCCAGCCACACCGGGTCTTCCGAACATGGCTACACCTTC	CASHTGSSEHGYTF
few	TRBV4-1	TRBD1	TRBJ1-1	TGCGCCAGCAGCCCTGAGGCAGGGACAGCTGAAGCTTTCTTT	CASSPEAGTAEAFF
NA	TRBV5-1	TRBD1	TRBJ1-2	TGCGCCAGCGGCGGGACAGACTATGGCTACACCTTC	CASGGTDYGYTF
NA	TRBV14	TRBD1	TRBJ1-1	TGTGCCAGCAGCCAATTAGGGGGCGAGACTGAAGCTTTCTTT	CASSQLGGETEAFF
NA	TRBV19	TRBD1	TRBJ1-2	TGTGCCAGTAGTATTCGGACAGGGGTTAACTATGGCTACACCTTC	CASSIRTGVNYGYTF
NA	TRBV5-1	TRBD1	TRBJ2-7	TGCGCCAGCCAAGGGACAGGCCCCCTCTACGAGCAGTACTTC	CASQGTGPLYEQYF
NA	TRBV9	NA	TRBJ1-2	TGTGCCAGCAGCGTAGGAGGGGGCTATGGCTACACCTTC	CASSVGGGYGYTF
once	TRBV28	NA	TRBJ2-7	TGTGCCAGCAGTTTCGAAATGCAGACTCTTGGCTACGAGCAGTACTTC	CASSFEMQTLGYEQYF
NA	TRBV10-3	TRBD2	TRBJ2-2	TGTGCCATCTCGATCGGGGGGTTAGGCACCGGGGAGCTGTTTTTT	CAISIGGLGTGELFF
NA	TRBV6-6	TRBD1	TRBJ2-7	TGTGCCAGCAGACCACTGGGACAGGGCTCCTACGAGCAGTACTTC	CASRPLGQGSYEQYF
NA	TRBV27	NA	TRBJ1-6	TGTGCCAGCAGTTTCGGACAGTCGAATTCACCCCTCCACTTT	CASSFGQSNSPLHF
NA	TRBV6-5	TRBD1	TRBJ1-1	TGTGCCAGCAGCACAGGGGCCGGGACTGAAGCTTTCTTT	CASSTGAGTEAFF
NA	TRBV18	NA	TRBJ2-3	TGTGCCAGCTCACCACCAGGGGGTGAGACAGATACGCAGTATTTT	CASSPPGGETDTQYF
NA	TRBV7-9	NA	TRBJ1-1	TGTGCCAGCAGCTTAGCGGCGGCAGGGGTCTCTTTCCCTGAAGCTTTCTTT	CASSLAAAGVSFPEAFF
NA	TRBV10-1	NA	TRBJ2-3	TGCGCCAGCACCCAGGACAGCCTCACAGATACGCAGTATTTT	CASTQDSLTDTQYF
NA	TRBV6-1	NA	TRBJ2-7	TGTGCCAGCAAGACCGGGGGGCCCTCCTACGAGCAGTACTTC	CASKTGGPSYEQYF
NA	TRBV6-4	TRBD2	TRBJ2-2	TGTGCCAGCAGTGATGGTGCGGGGGGACCCACCGGGGAGCTGTTTTTT	CASSDGAGGPTGELFF
NA	TRBV19	TRBD2	TRBJ2-7	TGTGCCAGTAGGCCGGGACTAGCGGGTTCCGCAGCCTACGAGCAGTACTTC	CASRPGLAGSAAYEQYF
NA	TRBV9	TRBD1	TRBJ1-2	TGTGCCAGCAGCACACAGGGGGGATCTGGCTACACCTTC	CASSTQGGSGYTF
NA	TRBV19	NA	TRBJ1-6	TGTGCCAGTAGTATCGTCGATTCACCCCTCCACTTT	CASSIVDSPLHF
NA	TRBV27	NA	TRBJ2-3	TGTGCCAGCAGTTTATCAGGGTGGTTACAGGTCTTCACAGATACGCAGTATTTT	CASSLSGWLQVFTDTQYF
once	TRBV2	NA	TRBJ2-1	TGTGCCAGCAGTGACAGGGTAAGCAATGAGCAGTTCTTC	CASSDRVSNEQFF
NA	TRBV28	TRBD1	TRBJ1-2	TGTGCCAGCAGTTTGACAGGGGGAGGTGAGGGCTACACCTTC	CASSLTGGGEGYTF
NA	TRBV6-6	NA	TRBJ1-2	TGTGCCAGCATGGGGGGGGTTGTTGGCTACACCTTC	CASMGGVVGYTF
NA	TRBV27	TRBD1	TRBJ1-5	TGTGCCAGCAGTAAAATGGAGGCGACAGGGGCTAATCAGCCCCAGCATTTT	CASSKMEATGANQPQHF
NA	TRBV29-1	NA	TRBJ1-2	TGCAGCGTTTGGGCCCAACCGGGGGGCCAAATCTATGGCTACACCTTC	CSVWAQPGGQIYGYTF
NA	TRBV5-1	NA	TRBJ2-2	TGCGCCAGCAGCCAGACAGGAGTTACGAACACCGGGGAGCTGTTTTTT	CASSQTGVTNTGELFF
NA	TRBV5-1	TRBD1	TRBJ2-7	TGCGCCAGCAGCTTGGGGGAGGACAGGGGGCATGGGCAGTACTTC	CASSLGEDRGHGQYF
NA	TRBV11-2	TRBD1	TRBJ2-3	TGTGCCAGCAGCTTACAGACAGGGCTGAACACAGATACGCAGTATTTT	CASSLQTGLNTDTQYF
NA	TRBV7-9	TRBD1	TRBJ1-2	TGTGCCAGCAGCAGAACGACAGGGGAGGGTGATGGCTACACCTTC	CASSRTTGEGDGYTF
NA	TRBV6-6	NA	TRBJ1-3	TGTGCCAGCAAATTACCCGGCGGGACCGAAGGCACCATATATTTT	CASKLPGGTEGTIYF
NA	TRBV6-1	TRBD2	TRBJ2-5	TGTGCCACCGGGTCTCGGGGGGGCCCGTTGAAGACCCAGTACTTC	CATGSRGGPLKTQYF